This T cell receptor (beta chain) was identified in a study of cytomegalovirus exposure and HLA in healthy donors (dated by TCRdb to 2016 to 2017). About the full investigation: An earlier analysis of approximately 640 of the donors reported about 250 Gb of sequence data and 100 million to 130 million unique TCR beta sequences from 150 million to 200 million T cells. Roughly 290 gigabases of sequencing data and around 80 million unique TCR sequences made up an early release that covered under 750 HLA-typed donors. Of the 300 to 500 genotyped donors, 75% to 85% were placed in the genetic ancestry cluster associated with self-reported Caucasian donors. The aim of the study was to test whether cataloging public T cell receptors could identify signatures of past pathogen exposure. Using immunosequencing, the study profiled T cell repertoires from 666 subjects and related those repertoires to cytomegalovirus serostatus. Along with the roughly 700-subject first cohort, a separate validation cohort of over 90 different subjects was used. High-throughput TCR immunosequencing, statistical association of individual TCRs with disease status, and machine learning were combined to predict cytomegalovirus infection status. To study patterns of TCR occurrence, a later analysis re-analyzed previously published TCR beta repertoires from under 750 donors and added high-resolution HLA genotyping. In the later analysis, no new phenotypic data were used to find candidate immune exposures; instead, reliance was placed on TCR beta sequences and their occurrence across donors. An earlier analysis of 587 of the donors used high-throughput TCR beta sequencing to judge whether each TCR beta V gene segment behaved as functional or pseudogenic. Donor age, sex, ethnicity and CMV serostatus were collected together with the repertoire data. In a later genetic analysis, genome-wide SNP genotypes for about 55% of the roughly 700 donors were used, and that subset was treated as a discovery cohort. All discovery cohort repertoires had been generated on a single sequencing platform. Both class I and class II loci were covered by HLA typing, at four-digit resolution. The number of typed donors differed by locus: roughly 629-640 for A, B, C, DRB1 and DQB1; approximately 530 for DQA1; 600 to 610 for DPA1; and 450 to 480 for DPB1. Five DR-DQ haplotypes were treated as single units for association and clustering because of strong linkage in the cohort. Among around 400 genotyped donors of the cohort, an average of approximately 200,000 unique TCR beta nucleotide sequences was sequenced per donor, of which about 20% were non-productive.

On this clone itself: Which antigen it targets is not known.

Receptor libraries were prepared by the immunoSEQ multiplex PCR assay. The multiplex PCR relied on a mix of 60 forward primers for TCR Vbeta segments and 13 reverse primers for TCR Jbeta segments. Amplification of the CDR3 region of rearranged TCR beta genes was performed with a multiplex PCR assay on genomic DNA. On the Illumina HiSeq System, the amplified TCR beta libraries were sequenced as 87-base-pair reads. Regarding the original processing steps: A later analysis counted approximately 74 million unique TCR beta chains across the 670 or so repertoires, and some 11 million of these chains were shared by at least two donors. A nearest-neighbor algorithm error-corrected the raw reads and collapsed the reads into unique sequences, merging closely related sequences to remove PCR and sequencing errors. CDR3 sequences were aligned to IMGT reference sequences to assign V, D and J gene segments. For a sequence to be retained, a match of at least six nucleotides was required to both a V gene segment and a J gene segment. A rearrangement counted as productive if the CDR3 had no stop codons and remained in frame with V and J, and every other rearrangement counted as non-productive. CDR3 was defined by IMGT convention, running from the second conserved V-encoded cysteine to the conserved J-encoded phenylalanine. Sequences without an unambiguous match to a single V gene segment were excluded from the earlier analysis of 500 to 700 of the donors. In an earlier analysis of approximately 610 of the donors, V segments were called functional above 56.7% productive rearrangements and were called segregating when the between-donor standard deviation exceeded 5%. To diagnose cytomegalovirus status from the catalog of TCR beta chain sequences, a statistical classification framework was built. In a later analysis, TCR nucleotide sequences were compared against IMGT/GENE-DB human TR gene sequences so that V and J genes could be assigned. Using the TCRdist pipeline, a later analysis assigned CDR3 sequences along with most-parsimonious VDJ recombination scenarios. A later analysis defined each TCR beta chain by its CDR3 amino acid sequence plus V-gene family, and excluded reads lacking a unique V-gene family. A later analysis removed nearly 600 highly shared, low-generation-probability nucleotide sequences to deal with suspected cross-contamination and a sequencing artifact. A later analysis calculated a clonal expansion index for each public chain from normalized within-repertoire ranks of inferred template counts. In a later analysis, generation probabilities were computed using a VDJ recombination model fitted to out-of-frame rearrangements, and the results were checked against IGoR. A later analysis scored TCR-TCR, TCR-HLA and TCR-CMV co-occurrence with hypergeometric tests, applying a repertoire-size bias correction to TCR pairs. False discovery rates were estimated in a later analysis by permuting HLA or CMV assignments 20 times. In a later analysis, co-occurring TCRs were grouped using DBSCAN, with TCRdist sequence similarity added in when clustering inside HLA-allele-positive subsets. Repertoires with fewer than 30,000 or more than 120,000 public chains, plus five repertoires with anomalous nucleotide sharing, were excluded from co-occurrence clustering. In TCRdb, the immuneACCESS table is reduced to in-frame sequences with V and J assigned. These tables do not hold every clone; where another copy was compared, an unresolved V gene accounts for under half, and the others remain unexplained. The V and J calls and clone size were taken over from that table, and D and trimming were inferred from the DNA. The sample's table covers about 130,000 clones. Roughly 2% of the sample goes to the ten largest clones.

The full study reports these points: According to a later analysis, parvovirus B19, influenza, CMV and Epstein-Barr virus appeared linked to several top co-occurrence clusters. A total of 150 to 200 TCR beta chains were listed by the study as associated with cytomegalovirus. A later analysis found that most CMV-associated TCR beta chains appeared HLA-restricted, with HLA associations seemingly driven largely by CMV exposure. Assigning TCR associations to individual alleles was difficult when HLA alleles, especially DR and DQ, strongly co-occurred. A further reported finding was that TCR beta sequences accurately predicted the HLA-A and HLA-B alleles for most subjects in the first cohort. The classifier was reported to diagnose cytomegalovirus status with high specificity and sensitivity in both the original and validation cohorts. According to a later analysis, TCR association rates differed among HLA loci, with DRB1 alleles showing the most associated TCRs and HLA-C alleles showing the fewest. A later analysis associated 16,951 TCR beta sequences with specific HLA alleles at a false discovery rate of 0.05. Compared with equally common non-associated chains, HLA-associated TCR beta chains in a later analysis were more clonally expanded and had lower generation probabilities. According to a later genetic analysis, donors in an Asian-associated ancestry cluster had fewer N-insertions in productive TCRs than the roughly 670-donor mean. In vitro tests confirmed that a few of the cytomegalovirus-associated TCR beta chains recognize cytomegalovirus antigens. Broadly in line with IMGT annotations, most TCR beta V segments showed up in productive rearrangements about 90% or about 30% of the time in an earlier analysis of 450 to 600 of the donors. An association between a missense DCLRE1C variant and V-gene and J-gene trimming of TCR beta chains was found in a later genetic analysis and replicated in an independent cohort. Most TCR sequences were seen in very few donors, while some public TCRs were found in many individuals. Only TCR beta chains were sequenced in this cohort, and the absence of alpha or paired-chain data limited detectable features. A group of highly shared sequence variants was considered likely to be a technical artifact of the sequencing pipeline. Immune exposure information for the cohort was limited to CMV serostatus. HLA typing was unavailable for some donors at each locus, so association tests used only the typed subset. Presence/absence analyses assumed roughly uniform sequencing depth across donors, an assumption that may not hold. Over 15 rarely observed V segments, including chromosome 9 orphons, were excluded from the earlier analysis of several hundred of the donors because counts were too low. Linkage disequilibrium might explain the correlated functional status among segregating V segments, but an unknown experimental factor could not be excluded. The authors suggested that the approach could potentially be extended to other disease states and immunological phenotypes. Some IMGT-functional V segments, including TRBV6-2 and TRBV6-3, could not be told apart with the 87-base-pair reads, so those segments were excluded.

The germline V gene (reference sequence) specifies MNHEY as CDR1 and SMNVEV as CDR2. The CDR3 measures 14 amino acids from cysteine to phenylalanine. This entry keeps only the CDR3 DNA: 42 bases, framed from base 1. Trimming takes 4 bases off V and 9 bases off J; junction bases not matched to a gene: 4. The cohort comprised approximately 700 healthy bone marrow donors. All cohort members were sampled while nominally healthy, although unrecorded immune exposures were likely present. The donor was CMV seronegative and belonged to the group of approximately 320 seronegative cohort members. A peripheral blood sample was collected from each donor, and TCR beta sequencing was performed on peripheral blood mononuclear cells. Genomic DNA extraction from the blood cell samples was performed with the Qiagen DNeasy Blood Extraction Kit.

Sequencing input: PBMCs. This clonotype originated in a woman aged 55 to 70 in good health and CMV-seronegative. The chain uses TRBV27 and TRBJ2-1; 12 central nucleotides agree with TRBD1. The nucleotide sequence is TGTGCCAGCAGTTCAAGGGACAGGGGGCGTGAGCAGTTCTTC. This yields the protein CASSSRDRGREQFF.